The 32 T cell receptor beta chains given below trace back to one sample, sequenced in a study of CD8 T cells in Susac syndrome. Random-hexamer reverse transcription was applied to about 0.5 to 1 ug RNA. TCRdb called the immunoSEQ multiplex PCR reads again in MiXCR, with one record for every CDR3 protein. The data show roughly 76,000 distinct CDR3 sequences, roughly 92% seen once. The sequencing sample was made of CD8+ T cells from PBMCs. These receptor sequences come from a human donor with Susac syndrome.

The V call is TRBV6-1, the J call TRBJ2-7; D gene ambiguous. Trimming shortened V by 5 bases and J by 7 bases, and 18 bases separated the two germline ends. The CDR3 is 14 amino acids. Germline V gives CDR1 MNHNS, CDR2 SASEGT. The CDR3 sequence is CASSSCYPCREQYF. Here the CDR3 DNA reads TGTGCCAGCAGTTCTTGCTACCCATGCAGGGAGCAGTACTTC.

This chain joins TRBV5-6 and TRBJ1-2; tentative D call: TRBD1 (5 bases). The V and J ends lost 4 bases and 4 bases respectively, with 11 bases between them. Germline CDR1 SGHDT, CDR2 YYEEEE. The CDR3 has 13 amino acids. The CDR3 DNA reads as TGTGCCAGCAGCCCCTCCGGGACCTATGGCTACACCTTC. Amino acid sequence: CASSPSGTYGYTF.

The chain links TRBV4-3 to TRBJ2-1, with a weak D call TRBD1 (7 bases). CDR3 length equals 13 residues. Germline CDR1 and CDR2: LGHNA and YSLEER. The V and J ends lost 4 bases and 6 bases respectively, with 10 bases between them. The CDR3 sequence is CASSRQGGNEQFF. The CDR3, as DNA: TGCGCCAGCAGCCGCCAGGGGGGCAATGAGCAGTTCTTC.

This clonotype has only one observation. The rearrangement joins TRBV11-2 to TRBJ2-7, with a weak D call TRBD1 (5 bases). V gave up 1 base and J gave up 6 bases, with 10 bases separating them. The CDR3 is made up of 13 amino acids. Germline loops: CDR1 SGHAT, CDR2 FQNNGV. CDR3 in DNA: TGTGCCAGCAGCTTAGGAAGGGGCCCCGAGCAGTACTTC. Its protein is CASSLGRGPEQYF.

As DNA, the CDR3 is TGCGCCAGCAGCTTGAGGGAAATCCCGGGATGGATTGGGGATACGCAGTATTTT. This sequence encodes CASSLREIPGWIGDTQYF. This chain links TRBV5-1 with TRBJ2-3, with D perhaps TRBD2 (5 bases). Germline V gene lookup returns CDR1 SGHRS and CDR2 YFSETQ. The CDR3 covers 18 residues. The V gene lost 1 base and the J gene lost 6 bases, with 24 bases spanning the gap.

CDR3 DNA sequence: TGTGCCAGCAGTGGGGACAGGGGGCCCTACAATGAGCAGTTCTTC. It yields the protein CASSGDRGPYNEQFF. This rearrangement joins TRBV25-1 to TRBJ2-1; 12 bases align to TRBD1. Germline-derived CDR1 and CDR2 are MGHDK and SYGVNS. With V trimmed by 4 bases and J by 2 bases, 0 bases remained unmatched. The CDR3 length is 15 residues.

V and J are TRBV20-1 and TRBJ2-7; D is perhaps TRBD1 or TRBD2 (5 bases each). The V gene's germline CDR1 is DFQATT and CDR2 SNEGSKA (reference sequence). With 3 bases removed from V and 3 bases from J, the gap between germline ends came to 21 bases. The length of the CDR3 is 16 residues. CDR3 coding DNA: TGCAGTGCTAGTCGCATTGGGGGTATATCCCTCTACGAGCAGTACTTC. Amino acid sequence: CSASRIGGISLYEQYF.

The genes are TRBV20-1 and TRBJ1-1, with D possibly being TRBD1 (5 bases). The CDR3 loop spans 14 amino acids. V was trimmed by 5 bases and J by 2 bases, leaving 15 bases between them. Germline values: CDR1 DFQATT, CDR2 SNEGSKA (reference sequence). The chain's CDR3 is CSAGEETANTEAFF. In nucleotides, the CDR3 is TGCAGTGCTGGGGAGGAGACAGCAAACACTGAAGCTTTCTTT.

The chain joins TRBV12-3 or TRBV12-4 to TRBJ2-1; 7 bases map to TRBD2. The CDR3 sequence is 16 residues long. The trim removed 5 bases at V and 8 bases at J, leaving 15 bases unmatched. For the CDR3, the DNA is TGTGCCAGCAGTCTCGGGACTATCGGGGGTTTCGATGAGCAGTTCTTC. Protein: CASSLGTIGGFDEQFF.

The rearrangement uses TRBV6-1 and TRBJ2-5; 7 bases are a match to TRBD1. Trimming at V came to 5 bases and at J to 4 bases, leaving 10 bases not matched to a gene. Germline V gene data show CDR1 as MNHNS and CDR2 as SASEGT. The CDR3 has 15 amino acids. CDR3 in amino acids: CASSPRTGFLETQYF. The CDR3, as DNA: TGTGCCAGCAGTCCACGGACAGGTTTTTTAGAGACCCAGTACTTC.

The rearrangement uses TRBV6-5 and TRBJ2-3; 8 bases align to TRBD1. The CDR3 is made up of 18 amino acids. With 0 bases clipped from V and 5 bases from J, the junction kept 13 bases outside the gene matches. Germline CDR1 MNHEY, CDR2 SVGAGI. The CDR3 region has the DNA TGTGCCAGCAGTTACTCCCGAGTGACAGGGGCCGAAAGAGATACGCAGTATTTT. Its protein product is CASSYSRVTGAERDTQYF.

The V call is TRBV5-1, the J call TRBJ2-7, with TRBD2 identical over 11 bases. The CDR3 is made up of 15 amino acids. Losses at the gene ends were 3 bases for V and 0 bases for J; bases not matched to a gene: 2. CDR1 is SGHRS, CDR2 YFSETQ, per germline. The CDR3 DNA reads TGCGCCAGCAGCTCACTAGCGGGGGCCTCCTACGAGCAGTACTTC. As protein: CASSSLAGASYEQYF.

V and J are TRBV6-4 and TRBJ1-5; D might be TRBD1 (6 bases). The CDR3 has 13 amino acids. Trimming stripped 6 bases from V and 6 bases from J, with 12 bases between. Germline V gene sequence: CDR1 MRHNA, CDR2 SNTAGT. CDR3 sequence: CASSPGAGQPQHF. The DNA of the CDR3 is TGTGCCAGCAGCCCGGGGGCAGGTCAGCCCCAGCATTTT.

This chain uses TRBV2 with TRBJ2-7, with D possibly TRBD1 on 7 matching bases. Trimming took off 6 bases at V and 3 bases at J, with 12 bases between the two ends. Germline-derived CDR1 and CDR2 are SNHLY and FYNNEI. This CDR3 contains 13 residues. CDR3 DNA: TGTGCCAGCAGGGAGGGACAGTACTACGAGCAGTACTTC. Amino acids: CASREGQYYEQYF.

The rearrangement links TRBV11-2 to TRBJ1-2; 7 bases match TRBD1. Germline CDR1 SGHAT, CDR2 FQNNGV. This CDR3 comprises 13 residues. The V segment lost 5 bases and the J segment 7 bases; nucleotides outside the gene matches: 7. The DNA of the CDR3 is TGTGCCAGCAGCCCTCGACAGGGTGCTGGCTACACCTTC. Translation: CASSPRQGAGYTF.

The sample holds one count of this clonotype. This sequence joins TRBV6-5 and TRBJ1-3; TRBD1 is a possible D gene (5 bases). V was clipped by 0 bases and J by 4 bases, with 10 bases between them. Per germline, CDR1 MNHEY and CDR2 SVGAGI. This CDR3 has 15 amino acids. In DNA, the CDR3 is TGTGCCAGCAGTTACTCTCAGGGTAGAGGAAACACCATATATTTT. Its protein product is CASSYSQGRGNTIYF.

V gene TRBV7-3 combines with J gene TRBJ1-2; 7 nucleotides agree with TRBD1. The CDR3 length is 15 residues. The trim removed 2 bases at V and 4 bases at J, leaving 7 bases unmatched. Germline CDR1 reads SGHTA; CDR2 reads FQGTGA. CDR3 sequence reads: CASSLFEGAPYGYTF. The CDR3 DNA reads as TGTGCCAGCAGCTTATTCGAGGGGGCTCCCTATGGCTACACCTTC.

V and J are TRBV15 and TRBJ2-4; D gene unclear. V was pared by 5 bases and J by 2 bases, with 19 bases between. The CDR3 contains 17 residues. Germline-derived CDR1 and CDR2 are LNHNV and YYDKDF (reference sequence). This CDR3 is CATSGRSTVGSKNIQYF. In DNA, the CDR3 is TGTGCCACCAGCGGCCGGTCCACGGTCGGGTCCAAAAACATTCAGTACTTC.

This chain links TRBV28 with TRBJ2-7; TRBD2 is a possible D gene (6 bases). The germline gives CDR1 MDHEN, CDR2 SYDVKM. With 1 base removed from V and 3 bases from J, the gap between germline ends came to 13 bases. This CDR3 region has 15 residues. The CDR3 is CASSLFGGGIYEQYF. In DNA form, the CDR3 reads TGTGCCAGCAGTTTATTTGGGGGAGGAATCTACGAGCAGTACTTC.

This clonotype was observed once. The chain uses TRBV6-2 or TRBV6-3 and TRBJ1-5; D not resolved. Germline V gene data show CDR1 as MNHEY and CDR2 as SVGEGT. The V end was cut by 11 bases, the J end by 1 base, with 18 bases between. CDR3 size: 15 residues. This CDR3 reads CACRRVYQSNQPQHF. CDR3 in DNA: TGTGCCTGTAGAAGGGTTTATCAAAGCAATCAGCCCCAGCATTTT.

The chain has TRBV3-1 and TRBJ2-5; perhaps TRBD1 as D (5 bases). Germline loops: CDR1 LGHDT, CDR2 YNNKEL (reference sequence). V was shortened by 0 bases and J by 5 bases, with 13 bases between the two germline ends. The CDR3 loop spans 15 amino acids. CDR3 nucleotides: TGTGCCAGCAGCCAAGATGAGCAGGGTATCGAGACCCAGTACTTC. Its translation is CASSQDEQGIETQYF.

J is TRBJ1-2 and V is TRBV11-2; 8 bases map to TRBD1. Trimming cost V 6 bases and J 7 bases; bases outside gene matches: 7. This CDR3 spans 13 amino acids. Germline V gene data show CDR1 as SGHAT and CDR2 as FQNNGV. This CDR3 is CASRVDRGAGYTF. CDR3 bases: TGTGCCAGCAGGGTCGACAGGGGAGCTGGCTACACCTTC.

This clonotype was observed a single time. The V call is TRBV20-1, the J call TRBJ2-7, with D possibly being TRBD2 (5 bases). Germline-derived CDR1 and CDR2 are DFQATT and SNEGSKA (reference sequence). V lost 7 bases, J lost 0 bases, and 10 bases lay in between. The CDR3 is 12 residues long. The CDR3 loop is CSVALSSYEQYF. As DNA, the CDR3 is TGCAGTGTAGCGTTAAGCTCCTACGAGCAGTACTTC.

The chain uses TRBV12-3 or TRBV12-4 and TRBJ1-1; maybe TRBD1 (5 bases). This CDR3 is 15 amino acids long. The V end lost 3 bases, the J end lost 2 bases, and 13 bases lay between the germline ends. CDR3 protein: CASSFGAGLNTEAFF. CDR3 nucleotide sequence: TGTGCCAGCAGTTTTGGTGCGGGGCTAAACACTGAAGCTTTCTTT.

The chain employs TRBV5-4 and TRBJ2-1; D possibly corresponds to TRBD2 (6 bases). This CDR3 spans 14 amino acids. Germline V gene sequence: CDR1 SGHNT, CDR2 YYREEE (reference sequence). V lost 1 base and J 8 bases, leaving 13 bases between the germline ends. The CDR3 sequence: CASSLRRRGDEQFF. In nucleotides, the CDR3 is TGTGCCAGCAGCTTGAGACGTCGCGGGGATGAGCAGTTCTTC.

The rearrangement uses TRBV6-6 and TRBJ2-1; D uncertain. Germline lookup yields CDR1 MNHNY and CDR2 SVGAGI (reference sequence). V dropped 5 bases and J dropped 12 bases, with 14 bases sitting between them. The CDR3 runs to 12 residues. CDR3 in DNA: TGTGCCAGCAGTGGAGATGCCTTGGGGCAGTTCTTC. This sequence encodes CASSGDALGQFF.

The V gene is TRBV3-1, the J gene TRBJ1-1; D not certain. Trimming removed 0 bases at V and 6 bases at J, with 2 bases between. Germline CDR1 is LGHDT and CDR2 is YNNKEL (reference sequence). The CDR3 loop spans 11 amino acids. CDR3 coding DNA: TGTGCCAGCAGCCAAGACGCTGAAGCTTTCTTT. Protein product: CASSQDAEAFF.

This clonotype was recorded once. The chain couples TRBV3-1 to TRBJ1-2; D possibly corresponds to TRBD1 (5 bases). V lost 0 bases and J lost 8, with 13 bases in between. This CDR3 has 14 residues. The V gene's germline CDR1 is LGHDT and CDR2 YNNKEL (reference sequence). CDR3 in DNA: TGTGCCAGCAGCCAAGATCCCAGGGTAGTCGGCTACACCTTC. It codes for CASSQDPRVVGYTF.

The chain links TRBV30 to TRBJ2-4; D gene ambiguous. The CDR3 runs to 17 residues. Deletions cut 4 bases from V and 0 bases from J, with 19 bases between. CDR1 and CDR2 from the germline V gene are GTSNPN and SVGIG (reference sequence). CDR3 loop: CAWTMGSWSTAKNIQYF. The CDR3 nucleotides are TGTGCCTGGACCATGGGGTCGTGGAGTACAGCCAAAAACATTCAGTACTTC.

This chain connects TRBV4-3 to TRBJ1-1; weak D call: TRBD1 (6 bases). V was trimmed by 0 bases and J by 1 base, leaving 12 bases between them. CDR3 length equals 16 residues. Germline lookup yields CDR1 LGHNA and CDR2 YSLEER. CDR3 bases: TGCGCCAGCAGCCAAGATTACGGGACACCGAACACTGAAGCTTTCTTT. It specifies CASSQDYGTPNTEAFF.

This chain connects TRBV7-3 to TRBJ2-7, with D maybe TRBD1 (6 bases). Per germline, CDR1 SGHTA and CDR2 FQGTGA. The CDR3 sequence is 15 residues long. The V gene lost 0 bases and the J gene lost 0 bases, with 9 bases spanning the gap. The CDR3 sequence is CASSLTPGASYEQYF. The CDR3 nucleotides are TGTGCCAGCAGCTTAACCCCAGGGGCCTCCTACGAGCAGTACTTC.

The rearrangement uses TRBV20-1 and TRBJ2-1; TRBD2 aligns across 9 bases. J gave up 7 bases and V 6 bases, and 13 bases lay outside the gene matches. The CDR3 contains 15 residues. Germline values: CDR1 DFQATT, CDR2 SNEGSKA (reference sequence). The CDR3 DNA reads as TGCAGTGCCCGAACAGCGGGGGGTAGAGCGAATGAGCAGTTCTTC. The encoded protein is CSARTAGGRANEQFF.